This TCR beta chain is drawn from a study of shared clonotypes between healthy human individuals. To note about this clone: Its specificity is not known.

The repertoire was sequenced with immunoSEQ multiplex PCR; TCRdb's copy has only in-frame clones and lacks some. The profile shows about 490,000 clones, 70% to 85% of them singletons. Study-wide findings and caveats: Deeper or shallower sequencing was expected to change how clonotypes are shared among donors. Represented genetic and exposure-history diversity was restricted by having few donors. Only blood was sampled, and tissue TCR repertoires likely differ from blood ones.

Between the trimmed V and J ends, which lost 4 bases and 2 bases, there was a span of 13 bases. Germline V gene sequence: CDR1 SGHNT, CDR2 YYREEE (reference sequence). The CDR3 has 14 amino acids. Adult donors, all healthy and HIV-negative, had no recent acute infections or vaccinations. The specimen was PBMCs. The TCR sequence derives from a woman between 40 and 50 years old in good health. Some clones in this sample may be carry-over from other donors' samples. This chain joins TRBV5-4 and TRBJ2-7, with D perhaps TRBD1 (5 bases). The CDR3 DNA sequence: TGTGCCAGCAGCCCGCGAGACAGCCCCTACGAGCAGTACTTC. This translates into CASSPRDSPYEQYF. Full variable domain (missing parts from reference TRBV5-4 and TRBJ2-7): ETGVTQSPTHLIKTRGQQVTLRCSSQSGHNTVSWYQQALGQGPQFIFQYYREEENGRGNFPPRFSGLQFPNYSSELNVNALELDDSALYLCASSPRDSPYEQYFGPGTRLTVT.